These 29 T cell receptor beta chains were all obtained from the same sample, sequenced in a study of read filtering for tumor transcriptome and immune sequencing. This library used around 0.4 ug RNA and molecular barcoded adaptors spanning alpha/delta and beta/gamma chains. A single record per CDR3 protein comes from TCRdb applying MiXCR to the reads. The data contain around 40,000 distinct CDR3 sequences, roughly 15% of them seen just once; the ten biggest clones take up roughly 30%. What was sequenced was a population of CD138-negative cells sorted from bone marrow. The receptor source for this set is a donor aged 40 or older with multiple myeloma.

The CDR3 sequence is CASSQTAGQTYNEQFF. The CDR3 nucleotides are TGCGCCAGCAGCCAAACGGCGGGGCAAACCTACAATGAGCAGTTCTTC. The rearrangement joins TRBV4-1 to TRBJ2-1; a possible D gene is TRBD2 (6 bases). V dropped 2 bases and J dropped 2 bases, with 13 bases sitting between them. CDR3 length: 16 amino acids. Germline V gives CDR1 MGHRA, CDR2 YSYEKL.

On this clonotype: This could be a read error, since a much larger clone is one nucleotide away. This sequence joins TRBV4-3 and TRBJ1-6; possibly TRBD1 for D (5 bases). Per germline, CDR1 LGHNA and CDR2 YSLEER. CDR3 length: 15 amino acids. The chain's CDR3 is CASGQEQGRNSPLHF. The CDR3 bases are TGCGCCAGCGGCCAAGAGCAGGGAAGGAATTCGCCCCTCCACTTT.

This clonotype has at least ten counts. The chain uses TRBV7-9 and TRBJ2-5; 9 bases map to TRBD1. The J segment lost 5 bases and the V segment lost 4 bases, leaving 5 bases of the junction unmatched. CDR3 length: 14 residues. CDR1 and CDR2 (germline): SEHNR, FQNEAQ (reference sequence). Here the CDR3 DNA reads TGTGCCAGCAGCTCCACAGGGGGCGCGGAGACCCAGTACTTC. Protein sequence: CASSSTGGAETQYF. Looking up the rest from reference TRBV7-9 and TRBJ2-5 gives the full variable domain: DTGVSQNPRHKITKRGQNVTFRCDPISEHNRLYWYRQTLGQGPEFLTYFQNEAQLEKSRLLSDRFSAERPKGSFSTLEIQRTEQGDSAMYLCASSSTGGAETQYFGPGTRLLVL.

This clonotype was seen ten or more times. The CDR3 sequence: CSAPPWAAYNEQFF. For the CDR3, the DNA is TGCAGTGCCCCGCCCTGGGCGGCCTACAATGAGCAGTTCTTC. The V gene is TRBV20-1, the J gene TRBJ2-1, with D hard to call. V gave up 6 bases and J gave up 2 bases, with 14 bases separating them. CDR1 DFQATT and CDR2 SNEGSKA come from the germline V gene (reference sequence). CDR3 length equals 14 residues.

This clonotype was counted at least ten times. The chain has TRBV21-1 and TRBJ2-1; no DNA check was done on the table's D call, TRBD2. TRBV21-1 is marked as a pseudogene. CDR3 length: 18 amino acids. The CDR3 loop reads CASSKAKEGLAGGGEQFF. Here the CDR3 DNA reads TGTGCCAGCAGCAAGGCAAAGGAAGGACTAGCGGGAGGAGGTGAGCAGTTCTTC.

With respect to this clonotype: Only one base separates this from a far larger clonotype, so it likely reflects a read error. The chain employs TRBV7-2 and TRBJ2-1; tentatively, D is TRBD2 (6 bases). The CDR3 loop spans 18 amino acids. Germline CDR1 and CDR2: SGHTA and FQGNSA. Trimming removed 3 bases at V and 6 bases at J, with 24 bases between. The CDR3 region is CASSLAGAREFLGNEQFF. The CDR3 nucleotides are TGTGCCAGCAGCTTGGCTGGGGCGCGGGAATTCCTAGGCAATGAGCAGTTCTTC. The variable domain in full, completed from reference TRBV7-2 and TRBJ2-1, reads GAGVSQSPSNKVTEKGKDVELRCDPISGHTALYWYRQSLGQGLEFLIYFQGNSAPDKSGLPSDRFSAERTGGSVSTLTIQRTQQEDSAVYLCASSLAGAREFLGNEQFFGPGTRLTVL.

There are many counts of this clonotype. The chain uses TRBV10-3 and TRBJ1-4, with unresolved D. Between the trimmed V and J ends, which lost 6 bases and 0 bases, there was a span of 5 bases. The V gene's germline CDR1 is ENHRY and CDR2 SYGVKD. CDR3 length equals 13 residues. CDR3 amino acids: CAIRETTNEKLFF. In nucleotides, the CDR3 is TGTGCCATCAGAGAAACAACTAATGAAAAACTGTTTTTT.

This clonotype was counted ten times or more. The gene calls are TRBV5-1 and TRBJ2-7, with 9 bases fitting TRBD1. Germline assignment: CDR1 SGHRS and CDR2 YFSETQ. This CDR3 is 14 amino acids long. The V segment lost 1 base and the J segment 3 bases; nucleotides outside the gene matches: 2. The CDR3 coding sequence is TGCGCCAGCAGCTTGCCGGGACAGGGCTACGAGCAGTACTTC. Encoded protein: CASSLPGQGYEQYF.

This clonotype has a count of ten or more. The chain has TRBV7-9 and TRBJ1-2, with D perhaps matching TRBD1 (6 bases). Germline V gene data show CDR1 as SEHNR and CDR2 as FQNEAQ (reference sequence). This CDR3 contains 14 residues. V dropped 5 bases and J dropped 4 bases, with 14 bases sitting between them. The chain's CDR3 is CASSGTRLVYGYTF. In DNA, the CDR3 is TGTGCCAGCAGCGGGACACGTCTTGTCTATGGCTACACCTTC.

The chain combines TRBV12-3 or TRBV12-4 with TRBJ1-5; D not resolved. CDR3 size: 15 residues. V was pared by 0 bases and J by 3 bases, with 9 bases between. CDR3 in amino acids: CASSLAGRSNQPQHF. Here the CDR3 DNA reads TGTGCCAGCAGTTTAGCCGGCAGATCCAATCAGCCCCAGCATTTT.

There are many counts of this clonotype. This chain uses TRBV29-1 with TRBJ1-6, with TRBD1 matching 8 bases. V shed 4 bases and J 8 bases; nucleotides not matched to a gene: 4. Per the germline V gene, CDR1 is SQVTM and CDR2 is ANQGSEA. The CDR3 totals 13 residues. The CDR3 sequence is CSVGAGGDSPLHF. CDR3 in DNA: TGCAGCGTTGGGGCAGGGGGCGATTCACCCCTCCACTTT.

This clonotype was seen ten or more times. The rearrangement links TRBV4-3 to TRBJ2-2; the match to TRBD1 covers 7 bases. V gave up 4 bases and J gave up 0 bases; unmatched junction bases: 2. This CDR3 has 15 amino acids. Germline V gene sequence: CDR1 LGHNA, CDR2 YSLEER. CDR3: CASSRQGSNTGELFF. CDR3 DNA sequence: TGCGCCAGCAGCCGACAGGGATCGAACACCGGGGAGCTGTTTTTT.

In this sample, this clonotype turned up many times. The rearrangement uses TRBV5-4 and TRBJ2-1; 12 positions match TRBD1. CDR3 length: 16 amino acids. The V gene's germline CDR1 is SGHNT and CDR2 YYREEE (reference sequence). J lost 6 bases, V lost 3 bases, and 7 bases had no gene match. CDR3 in DNA: TGTGCCAGCAGCTCCGGGGGGACAGGGGGCCTCAATGAGCAGTTCTTC. Translated, it gives CASSSGGTGGLNEQFF.

The J gene is TRBJ2-5, the V gene TRBV5-1, with TRBD2 matching over 7 bases. Unmatched junction bases numbered 7, after V lost 0 bases and J lost 5 bases. CDR1 and CDR2 (germline): SGHRS, YFSETQ. The CDR3 covers 15 residues. The CDR3 reads CASSLDTGGTETQYF. DNA for the CDR3: TGCGCCAGCAGCTTGGACACCGGGGGGACCGAGACCCAGTACTTC. Complete variable domain (other parts from reference TRBV5-1 and TRBJ2-5): KAGVTQTPRYLIKTRGQQVTLSCSPISGHRSVSWYQQTPGQGLQFLFEYFSETQRNKGNFPGRFSGRQFSNSRSEMNVSTLELGDSALYLCASSLDTGGTETQYFGPGTRLLVL.

In its sample, this clonotype was seen many times. The rearrangement joins TRBV6-8 to TRBJ2-7; D may be TRBD2 (6 bases). Germline CDR1 MNHGY, CDR2 SAAAGT. The CDR3 covers 15 residues. Trimming stripped 7 bases from V and 0 bases from J, with 16 bases between. The CDR3 here is CASTPGEASSYEQYF. DNA for the CDR3: TGTGCCAGCACGCCCGGGGAGGCGAGCTCCTACGAGCAGTACTTC.

This clonotype has a count of ten or more. This chain joins TRBV24-1 and TRBJ2-5; a possible D gene is TRBD1 (5 bases). The CDR3 runs 13 residues. Germline CDR1 is KGHDR and CDR2 is SFDVKD. V was shortened by 5 bases and J by 4 bases, with 10 bases between the two germline ends. CDR3 in amino acids: CATSAQGAETQYF. The CDR3 coding sequence is TGTGCCACCAGTGCCCAGGGCGCAGAGACCCAGTACTTC.

This chain links TRBV6-6 with TRBJ2-7; TRBD2 aligns across 7 bases. CDR3 length: 15 residues. Trimming removed 5 bases from V and 0 bases from J; junction bases left unmatched: 7. Germline assignment: CDR1 MNHNY and CDR2 SVGAGI (reference sequence). The CDR3 is CASSHTAGDSYEQYF. The CDR3, as DNA: TGTGCCAGCAGTCACACGGCGGGAGACTCCTACGAGCAGTACTTC.

Regarding this clonotype: No conserved phenylalanine or tryptophan is present at the end of the CDR3, so a read error is the likely explanation. The chain is built from TRBV25-1 and TRBJ2-1, with D uncertain. The CDR3 has 15 amino acids. Trimming took off 4 bases at V and 6 bases at J, with 16 bases between the two ends. The germline CDR1 and CDR2 sequences are MGHDK and SYGVNS. CDR3 in DNA: TGTGCCAGCAGTGGGCCGGGTCTCGCTCGCAATGAGCAGTTCCTC. As protein: CASSGPGLARNEQFL.

This clonotype was counted ten times or more. The J gene is TRBJ2-1, the V gene TRBV10-3, with TRBD2 identical over 15 bases. Trimming at V came to 11 bases and at J to 1 base, leaving 15 bases not matched to a gene. The CDR3 sequence is 19 residues long. Germline V gene lookup returns CDR1 ENHRY and CDR2 SYGVKD. The CDR3 region has the DNA TGTGCCTCTGGGCGCCCGGGACTAGCGGGAGGCGGTTCCTACAATGAGCAGTTCTTC. Protein: CASGRPGLAGGGSYNEQFF.

This clonotype occurred many times. V is TRBV27 and J is TRBJ2-3, with D uncertain. This CDR3 has 15 amino acids. V was pared by 5 bases and J by 1 base, with 13 bases between. The germline V gene encodes CDR1 MNHEY and CDR2 SMNVEV (reference sequence). In nucleotides, the CDR3 is TGTGCCAGCAGTCCCCCCTCAAGCGGCACAGATACGCAGTATTTT. Translation: CASSPPSSGTDTQYF.

This clonotype was found many times. In DNA, the CDR3 is TGTGCCAGCAGTTCACTAGCGGGAGGCAACAATGAGCAGTTCTTC. It codes for CASSSLAGGNNEQFF. The chain links TRBV27 to TRBJ2-1, with 12 bases aligning to TRBD2. Trimming removed 4 bases from V and 5 bases from J; junction bases left unmatched: 3. Germline CDR1 is MNHEY and CDR2 is SMNVEV (reference sequence). This CDR3 contains 15 residues.

This clonotype was found many times. V usage is TRBV7-2 and J usage is TRBJ1-5, with 9 bases identical to TRBD1. With 1 base clipped from V and 5 bases from J, the junction kept 6 bases outside the gene matches. In germline, CDR1 is SGHTA, CDR2 FQGNSA. The CDR3 has 16 residues. The CDR3 sequence is CASSLGSGTGHQPQHF. The CDR3 DNA is TGTGCCAGCAGCTTAGGAAGTGGGACAGGGCATCAGCCCCAGCATTTT.

Notes on this clonotype: One base away lies a much larger clone, so this may be a sequencing read error. The chain uses TRBV9 and TRBJ2-1; TRBD1 matches at 7 bases. J gave up 4 bases and V 4 bases, and 11 bases lay outside the gene matches. CDR3 size: 16 residues. CDR1 and CDR2 (germline): SGDLS, YYNGEE. The CDR3 is CASSPPTGELYNEQFF. As DNA, the CDR3 is TGTGCCAGCAGCCCTCCAACAGGGGAGTTATACAATGAGCAGTTCTTC.

This clonotype was seen at least ten times. V is TRBV11-2 and J is TRBJ2-1, with D uncertain. The V end lost 1 base, the J end lost 3 bases, and 1 base lay between the germline ends. Germline V lookup: CDR1 SGHAT, CDR2 FQNNGV. This CDR3 spans 12 amino acids. As DNA, the CDR3 is TGTGCCAGCAGCTTAGTCTACAATGAGCAGTTCTTC. Translated, it gives CASSLVYNEQFF.

The sample holds many counts of this clonotype. The genes are TRBV28 and TRBJ1-4; D may be TRBD1 (5 bases). CDR1 and CDR2 (germline): MDHEN, SYDVKM. Trimming cost V 5 bases and J 0 bases, with 13 bases left between them. This CDR3 has 16 residues. CDR3 bases: TGTGCCAGCAGTGCTCTTAAGACAGCAACTAATGAAAAACTGTTTTTT. It specifies CASSALKTATNEKLFF.

This clonotype was detected ten times or more. This chain joins TRBV7-9 and TRBJ1-1; possibly TRBD1 for D (5 bases). Trimming removed 4 bases at V and 0 bases at J, with 9 bases between. The germline V gene encodes CDR1 SEHNR and CDR2 FQNEAQ (reference sequence). The CDR3 contains 14 residues. The CDR3 sequence is CASSSDRLNTEAFF. DNA of the CDR3: TGTGCCAGCAGCTCAGACAGATTGAACACTGAAGCTTTCTTT.

Details on this clonotype: A much larger clone lies one base from this, so it may be a read error. The chain uses TRBV5-1 and TRBJ2-2; either TRBD1 or TRBD2 may supply D (5 bases each). The V gene lost 3 bases and the J gene lost 4 bases, with 16 bases spanning the gap. Germline lookup yields CDR1 SGHRS and CDR2 YFSETQ. The CDR3 runs 16 residues. CDR3 sequence: CASSSGRGLSTGELFF. CDR3 bases: TGCGCCAGCAGCTCGGGACGGGGATTGAGCACCGGGGAGCTGTTTTTT. Filled out from reference TRBV5-1 and TRBJ2-2, the complete variable domain reads KAGVTQTPRYLIKTRGQQVTLSCSPISGHRSVSWYQQTPGQGLQFLFEYFSETQRNKGNFPGRFSGRQFSNSRSEMNVSTLELGDSALYLCASSSGRGLSTGELFFGEGSRLTVL.

This clonotype was detected many times. The chain is built from TRBV30 and TRBJ2-7; 8 bases map to TRBD1. Germline CDR1 and CDR2: GTSNPN and SVGIG (reference sequence). J lost 3 bases, V lost 1 base, and 8 bases had no gene match. The CDR3 is 15 residues long. The CDR3 DNA follows: TGTGCCTGGAGTGCCCCGACGGGACAGGACTACGAGCAGTACTTC. This gives the protein CAWSAPTGQDYEQYF.

CDR3 in DNA: TGTGCCAGCAGGTCTTGGGGCAGGGGTGAAGATACGCAGTATTTT. Amino acids: CASRSWGRGEDTQYF. V usage is TRBV6-2 or TRBV6-3 and J usage is TRBJ2-3; weak D call: TRBD1 (6 bases). There are 15 residues in the CDR3. V dropped 6 bases and J dropped 5 bases, with 18 bases sitting between them. Germline values: CDR1 MNHEY, CDR2 SVGEGT.